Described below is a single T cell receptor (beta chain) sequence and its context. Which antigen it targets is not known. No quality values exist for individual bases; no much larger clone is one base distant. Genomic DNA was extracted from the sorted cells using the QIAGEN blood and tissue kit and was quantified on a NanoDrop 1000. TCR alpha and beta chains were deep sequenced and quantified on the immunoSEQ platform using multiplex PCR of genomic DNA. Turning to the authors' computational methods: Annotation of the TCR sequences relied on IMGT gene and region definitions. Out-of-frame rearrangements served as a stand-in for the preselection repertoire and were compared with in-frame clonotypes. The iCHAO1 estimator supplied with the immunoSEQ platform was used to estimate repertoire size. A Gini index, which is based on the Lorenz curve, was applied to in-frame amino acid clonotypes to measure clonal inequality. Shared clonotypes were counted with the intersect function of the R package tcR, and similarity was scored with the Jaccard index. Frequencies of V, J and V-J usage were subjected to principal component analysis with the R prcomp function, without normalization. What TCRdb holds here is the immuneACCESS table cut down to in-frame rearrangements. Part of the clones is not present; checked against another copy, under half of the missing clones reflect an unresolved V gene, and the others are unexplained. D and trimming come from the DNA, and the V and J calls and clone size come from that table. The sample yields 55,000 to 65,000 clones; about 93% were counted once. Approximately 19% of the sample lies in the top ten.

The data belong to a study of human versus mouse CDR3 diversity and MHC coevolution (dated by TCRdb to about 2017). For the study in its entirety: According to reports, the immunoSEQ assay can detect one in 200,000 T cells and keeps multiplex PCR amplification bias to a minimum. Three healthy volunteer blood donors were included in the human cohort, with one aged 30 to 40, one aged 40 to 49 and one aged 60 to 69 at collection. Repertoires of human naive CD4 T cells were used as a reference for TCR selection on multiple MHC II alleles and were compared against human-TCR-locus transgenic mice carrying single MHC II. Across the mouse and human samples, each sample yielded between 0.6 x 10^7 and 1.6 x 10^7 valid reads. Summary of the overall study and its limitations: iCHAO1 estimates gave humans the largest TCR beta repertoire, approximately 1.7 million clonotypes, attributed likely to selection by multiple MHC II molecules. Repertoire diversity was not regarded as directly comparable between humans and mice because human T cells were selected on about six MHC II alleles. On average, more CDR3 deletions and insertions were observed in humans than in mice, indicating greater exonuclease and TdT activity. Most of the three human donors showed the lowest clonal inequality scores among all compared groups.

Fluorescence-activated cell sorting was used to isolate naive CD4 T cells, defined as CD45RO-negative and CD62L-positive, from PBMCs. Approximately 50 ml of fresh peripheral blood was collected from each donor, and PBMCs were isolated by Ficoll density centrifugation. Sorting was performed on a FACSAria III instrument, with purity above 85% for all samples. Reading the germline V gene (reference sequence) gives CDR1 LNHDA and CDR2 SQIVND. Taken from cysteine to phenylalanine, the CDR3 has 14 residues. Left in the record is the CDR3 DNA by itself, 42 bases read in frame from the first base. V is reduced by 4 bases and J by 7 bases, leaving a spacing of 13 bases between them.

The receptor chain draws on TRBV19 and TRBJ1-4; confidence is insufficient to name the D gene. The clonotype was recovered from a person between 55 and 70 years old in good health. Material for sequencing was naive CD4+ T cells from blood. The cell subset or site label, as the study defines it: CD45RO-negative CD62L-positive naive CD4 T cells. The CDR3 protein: CASSTLSSPEKLFF. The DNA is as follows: TGTGCCAGTAGTACCCTCTCAAGCCCTGAAAAACTGTTTTTT.